This T cell receptor (beta chain) was captured by sequencing in a study of beta chain features in type 1 diabetes. Notes on the study in general: There was a moderate but significant shortening of TCRB CDR3s in all four CD4+ subsets of Type 1 diabetes patients.

This clone was picked up a small number of times. Its antigen is not known. Expressed TCRB transcripts got sequenced, as all isolated RNA was reverse transcribed. Here immunoSEQ multiplex PCR was the method, and the copy in TCRdb shows in-frame clones only, minus some. The sample has around 170,000 clones; approximately 10% are singletons. V trimming: 6 bases; J trimming: 3 bases; junction bases outside the gene matches: 11. The CDR3 has 15 amino acids. CDR1 and CDR2 from the germline V gene are SGHAT and FQNNGV. This sequence joins TRBV11-2 and TRBJ2-7; 7 bases line up with TRBD1. Sample: central memory CD4+ T cells from blood. This TCR was sampled from a woman younger than 45 with type 1 diabetes. CDR3 coding DNA: TGTGCCAGCAGATCCCGGGTAGGGGGCGGCTACGAGCAGTACTTC. Translated, it gives CASRSRVGGGYEQYF.